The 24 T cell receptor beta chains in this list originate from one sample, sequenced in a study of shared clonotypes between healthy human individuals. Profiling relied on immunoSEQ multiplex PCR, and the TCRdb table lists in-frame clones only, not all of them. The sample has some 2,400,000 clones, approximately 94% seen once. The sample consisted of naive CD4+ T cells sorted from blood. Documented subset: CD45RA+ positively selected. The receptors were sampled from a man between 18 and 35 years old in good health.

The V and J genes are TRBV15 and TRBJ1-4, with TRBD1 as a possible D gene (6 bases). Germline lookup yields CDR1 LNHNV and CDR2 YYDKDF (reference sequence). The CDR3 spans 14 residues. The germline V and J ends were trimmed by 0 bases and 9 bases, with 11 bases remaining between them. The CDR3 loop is CATSRDQQGKKLFF. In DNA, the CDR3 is TGTGCCACCAGCAGAGATCAGCAGGGGAAAAAACTGTTTTTT.

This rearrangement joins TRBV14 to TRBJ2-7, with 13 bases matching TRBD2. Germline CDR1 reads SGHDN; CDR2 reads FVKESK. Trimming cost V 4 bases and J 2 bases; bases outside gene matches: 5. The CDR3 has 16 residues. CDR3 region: CASSLTGTSGAYEQYF. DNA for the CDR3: TGTGCCAGCAGCCTCACCGGGACTAGCGGGGCCTACGAGCAGTACTTC.

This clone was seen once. In DNA form, the CDR3 reads TGTGCCATCAGTGAGTCTTTGGGTCGGCGACAGGGTACCGGGGAGCTGTTTTTT. It translates to CAISESLGRRQGTGELFF. The V gene is TRBV10-3, the J gene TRBJ2-2, with TRBD1 matching 7 bases. In germline, CDR1 is ENHRY, CDR2 SYGVKD. CDR3 length equals 18 residues. The V gene end was trimmed by 0 bases and the J gene end by 5 bases; junction bases not matched to a gene: 12.

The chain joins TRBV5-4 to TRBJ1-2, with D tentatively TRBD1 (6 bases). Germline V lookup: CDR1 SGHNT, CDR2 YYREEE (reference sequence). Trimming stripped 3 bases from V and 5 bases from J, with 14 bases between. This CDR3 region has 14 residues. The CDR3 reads CASSSAGQRYGYTF. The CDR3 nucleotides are TGTGCCAGCAGCTCGGCTGGACAGAGATATGGCTACACCTTC.

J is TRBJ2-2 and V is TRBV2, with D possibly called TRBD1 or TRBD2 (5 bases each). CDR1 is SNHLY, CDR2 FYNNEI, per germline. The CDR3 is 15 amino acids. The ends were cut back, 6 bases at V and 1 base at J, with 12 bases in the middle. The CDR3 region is CASREDTGNTGELFF. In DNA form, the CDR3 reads TGTGCCAGCAGGGAGGACACCGGGAACACCGGGGAGCTGTTTTTT.

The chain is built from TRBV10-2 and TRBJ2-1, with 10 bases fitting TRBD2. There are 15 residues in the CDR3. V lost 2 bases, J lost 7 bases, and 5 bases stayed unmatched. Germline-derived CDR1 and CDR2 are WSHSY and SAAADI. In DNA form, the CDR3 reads TGCGCCAGCAGTGAGGCGGCTAGCGGGAGTAATGAGCAGTTCTTC. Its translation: CASSEAASGSNEQFF.

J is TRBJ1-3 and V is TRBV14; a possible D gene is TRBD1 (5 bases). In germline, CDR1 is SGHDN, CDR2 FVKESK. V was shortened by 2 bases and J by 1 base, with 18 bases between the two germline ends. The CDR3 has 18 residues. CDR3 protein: CASSQYTGTKASGNTIYF. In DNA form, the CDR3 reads TGTGCCAGCAGCCAATATACCGGGACCAAGGCTTCTGGAAACACCATATATTTT.

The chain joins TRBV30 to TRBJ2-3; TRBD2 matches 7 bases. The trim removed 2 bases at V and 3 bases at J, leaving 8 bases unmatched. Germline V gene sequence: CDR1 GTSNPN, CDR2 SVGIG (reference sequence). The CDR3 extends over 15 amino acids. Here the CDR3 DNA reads TGTGCCTGGAGTCCGACTAGCAGTGTTACAGATACGCAGTATTTT. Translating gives CAWSPTSSVTDTQYF.

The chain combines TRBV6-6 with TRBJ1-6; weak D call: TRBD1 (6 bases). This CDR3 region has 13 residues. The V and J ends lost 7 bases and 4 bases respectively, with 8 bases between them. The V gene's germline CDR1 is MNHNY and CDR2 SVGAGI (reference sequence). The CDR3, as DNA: TGTGCCAGCATCGGACAGTATAATTCACCCCTCCACTTT. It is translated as CASIGQYNSPLHF.

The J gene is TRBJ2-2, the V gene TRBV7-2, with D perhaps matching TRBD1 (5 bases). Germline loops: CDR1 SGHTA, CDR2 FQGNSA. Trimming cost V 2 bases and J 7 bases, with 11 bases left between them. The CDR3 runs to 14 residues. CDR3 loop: CASSLTGGHGELFF. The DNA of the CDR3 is TGTGCCAGCAGCTTAACAGGTGGCCACGGGGAGCTGTTTTTT.

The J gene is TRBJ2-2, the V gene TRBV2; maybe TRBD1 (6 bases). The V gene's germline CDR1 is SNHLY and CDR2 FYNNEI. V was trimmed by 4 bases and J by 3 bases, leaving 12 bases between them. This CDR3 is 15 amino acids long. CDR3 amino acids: CASSVGRGDTGELFF. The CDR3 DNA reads TGTGCCAGCAGTGTCGGCAGGGGCGACACCGGGGAGCTGTTTTTT.

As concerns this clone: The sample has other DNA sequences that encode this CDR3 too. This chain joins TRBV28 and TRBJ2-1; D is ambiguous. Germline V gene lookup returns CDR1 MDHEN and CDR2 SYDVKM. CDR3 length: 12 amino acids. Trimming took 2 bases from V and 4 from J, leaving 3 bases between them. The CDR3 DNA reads TGTGCCAGCAGTTTACTATACAATGAGCAGTTCTTC. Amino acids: CASSLLYNEQFF. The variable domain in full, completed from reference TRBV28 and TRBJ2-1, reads DVKVTQSSRYLVKRTGEKVFLECVQDMDHENMFWYRQDPGLGLRLIYFSYDVKMKEKGDIPEGYSVSREKKERFSLILESASTNQTSMYLCASSLLYNEQFFGPGTRLTVL.

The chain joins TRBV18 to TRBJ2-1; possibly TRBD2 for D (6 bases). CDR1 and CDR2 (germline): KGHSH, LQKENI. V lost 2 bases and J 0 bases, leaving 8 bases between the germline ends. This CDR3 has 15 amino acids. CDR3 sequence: CASSPGGNSYNEQFF. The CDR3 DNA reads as TGTGCCAGCTCACCAGGGGGGAACTCCTACAATGAGCAGTTCTTC.

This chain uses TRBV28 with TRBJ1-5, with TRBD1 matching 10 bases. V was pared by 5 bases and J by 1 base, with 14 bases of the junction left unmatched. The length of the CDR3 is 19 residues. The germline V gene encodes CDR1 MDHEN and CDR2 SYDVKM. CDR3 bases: TGTGCCAGCAGTCTATCTACGGGAGGGACAGGGGTGAGCAATCAGCCCCAGCATTTT. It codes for CASSLSTGGTGVSNQPQHF.

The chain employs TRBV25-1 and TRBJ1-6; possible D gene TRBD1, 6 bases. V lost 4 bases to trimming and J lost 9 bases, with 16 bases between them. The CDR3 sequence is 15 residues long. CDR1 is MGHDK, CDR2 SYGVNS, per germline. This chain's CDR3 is CASSAPGAGSSPLHF. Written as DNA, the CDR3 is TGTGCCAGCAGTGCCCCGGGGGCCGGTAGTTCACCCCTCCACTTT.

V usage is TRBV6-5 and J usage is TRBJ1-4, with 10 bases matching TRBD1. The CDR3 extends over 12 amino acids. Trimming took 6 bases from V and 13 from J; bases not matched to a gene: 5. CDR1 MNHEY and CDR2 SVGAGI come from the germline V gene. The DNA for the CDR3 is TGTGCCAGCAGAGGGACAGGGGAAGGACTGTTTTTT. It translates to CASRGTGEGLFF.

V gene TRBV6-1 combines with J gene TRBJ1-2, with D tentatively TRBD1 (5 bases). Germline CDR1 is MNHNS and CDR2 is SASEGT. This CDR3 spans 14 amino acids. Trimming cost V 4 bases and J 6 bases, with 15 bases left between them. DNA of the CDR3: TGTGCCAGCAGTGCGTTTACCGGGGGAGATGGCTACACCTTC. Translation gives CASSAFTGGDGYTF.

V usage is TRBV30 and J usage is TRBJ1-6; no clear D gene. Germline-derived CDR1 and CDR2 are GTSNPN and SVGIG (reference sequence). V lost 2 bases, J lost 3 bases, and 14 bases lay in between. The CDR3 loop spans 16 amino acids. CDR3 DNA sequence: TGTGCCTGGAGTTCCGACCGCCAGGTCTATAATTCACCCCTCCACTTT. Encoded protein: CAWSSDRQVYNSPLHF.

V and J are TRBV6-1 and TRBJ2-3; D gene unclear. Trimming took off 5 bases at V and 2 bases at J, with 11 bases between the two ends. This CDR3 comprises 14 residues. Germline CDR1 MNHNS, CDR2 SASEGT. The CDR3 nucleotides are TGTGCCAGCAGTTCCGGGCTTTCCACAGATACGCAGTATTTT. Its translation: CASSSGLSTDTQYF.

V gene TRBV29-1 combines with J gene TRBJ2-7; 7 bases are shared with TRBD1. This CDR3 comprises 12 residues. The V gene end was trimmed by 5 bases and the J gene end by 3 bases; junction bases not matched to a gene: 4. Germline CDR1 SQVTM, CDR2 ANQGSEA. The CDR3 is CSVNRGDYEQYF. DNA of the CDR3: TGCAGCGTTAACAGGGGAGACTACGAGCAGTACTTC.

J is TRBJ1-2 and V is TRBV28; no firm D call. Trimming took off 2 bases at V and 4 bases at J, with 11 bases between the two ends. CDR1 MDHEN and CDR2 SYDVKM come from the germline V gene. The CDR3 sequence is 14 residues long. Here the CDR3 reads CASSLRSLTYGYTF. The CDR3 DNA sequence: TGTGCCAGCAGTTTACGGTCCCTTACCTATGGCTACACCTTC.

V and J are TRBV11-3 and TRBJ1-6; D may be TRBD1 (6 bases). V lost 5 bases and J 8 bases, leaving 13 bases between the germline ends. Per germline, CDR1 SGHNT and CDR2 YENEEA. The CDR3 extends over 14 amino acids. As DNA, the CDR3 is TGTGCCAGCAGCCAAGGGGGGGAGTATTCACCCCTCCACTTT. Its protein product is CASSQGGEYSPLHF.

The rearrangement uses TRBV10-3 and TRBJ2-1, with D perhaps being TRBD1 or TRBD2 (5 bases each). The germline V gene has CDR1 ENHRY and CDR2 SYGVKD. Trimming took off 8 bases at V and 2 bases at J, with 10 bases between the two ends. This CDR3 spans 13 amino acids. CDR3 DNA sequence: TGTGCCATCCACGGGGCCCCCTACAATGAGCAGTTCTTC. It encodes CAIHGAPYNEQFF.

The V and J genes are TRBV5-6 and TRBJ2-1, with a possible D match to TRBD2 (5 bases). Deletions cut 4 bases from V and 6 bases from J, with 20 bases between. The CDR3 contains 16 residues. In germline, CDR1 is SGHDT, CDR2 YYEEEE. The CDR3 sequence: CASSHPTMGSRNEQFF. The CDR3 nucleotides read TGTGCCAGCAGCCATCCGACTATGGGTTCCCGCAATGAGCAGTTCTTC.